This TCR beta chain was sequenced during a study of T cells in Graves' hyperthyroidism and ophthalmopathy. Study-level results: A model of 13 V-J features distinguished ophthalmopathy from stable hyperthyroidism.

Authors of the study amplified TCR beta CDR3 regions from RNA transcripts. An initial round of RT-PCR targeting the TCR CDR3 relied on the HTBI primer set. TCRdb reprocessed the multiplex PCR reads with MiXCR, giving one entry per CDR3 protein. In the table there are 300,000 or so distinct CDR3 sequences, about 21% of which are singletons. The CDR3 sequence is 13 residues long. V gave up 7 bases and J gave up 8 bases, with 16 bases separating them. From germline, CDR1 is SGHNT and CDR2 YYREEE (reference sequence). Reasons for excluding patients were uncontrolled infection, other autoimmune disease, pregnancy or lactation. This clonotype has only a few counts. The antigen is undetermined.

The source is a woman in her forties or fifties with Graves' hyperthyroidism. The material sequenced was blood. The gene calls are TRBV5-4 and TRBJ2-1, with a weak D call TRBD1 (5 bases). The CDR3 DNA reads as TGTGCCAGCCGTGACTCCGTAGGGGATGAGCAGTTCTTC. As protein: CASRDSVGDEQFF.